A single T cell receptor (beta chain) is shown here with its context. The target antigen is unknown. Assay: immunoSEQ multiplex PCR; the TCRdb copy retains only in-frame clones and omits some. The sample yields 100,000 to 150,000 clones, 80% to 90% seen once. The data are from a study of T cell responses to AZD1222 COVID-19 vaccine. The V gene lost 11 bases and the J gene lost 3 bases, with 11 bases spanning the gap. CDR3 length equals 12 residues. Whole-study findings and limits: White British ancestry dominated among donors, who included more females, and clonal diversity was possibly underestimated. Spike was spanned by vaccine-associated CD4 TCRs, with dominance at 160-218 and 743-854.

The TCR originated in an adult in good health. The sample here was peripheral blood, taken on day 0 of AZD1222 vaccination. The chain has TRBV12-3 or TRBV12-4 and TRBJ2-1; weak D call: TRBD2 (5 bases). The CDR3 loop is CAEGPDYNEQFF. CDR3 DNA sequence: TGTGCCGAGGGCCCAGACTACAATGAGCAGTTCTTC.